Shown below are 5 T cell receptor beta chains from a single sample sequenced in a study of blood T cell repertoires in COVID-19. The data were produced by immunoSEQ multiplex PCR, yet TCRdb's version contains in-frame clones alone and is incomplete. This table has 200,000 or so clones, 79% appearing once. Sequenced: peripheral blood. Receptors originate from a man between 60 and 75 years old with active or convalescent COVID-19.

J is TRBJ1-5 and V is TRBV29-1; 7 bases are shared with TRBD1. The CDR3 extends over 13 amino acids. V was pared by 4 bases and J by 2 bases, with 2 bases of the junction left unmatched. Germline-derived CDR1 and CDR2 are SQVTM and ANQGSEA. For the CDR3, the DNA is TGCAGCGTTGTCGACAGGGGCAATCAGCCCCAGCATTTT. Its protein is CSVVDRGNQPQHF.

The chain has TRBV19 and TRBJ1-2; perhaps TRBD1 as D (5 bases). Germline V gene lookup returns CDR1 LNHDA and CDR2 SQIVND (reference sequence). The CDR3 sequence is 15 residues long. Trimming left V 9 bases short and J 1 base short, with 18 bases between. CDR3 sequence reads: CASTSGGTDNYGYTF. CDR3 sequence (DNA): TGTGCCAGCACCTCTGGGGGGACGGATAACTATGGCTACACCTTC.

Points on this clone: A junction boundary mismatches the germline segment, possibly from a read error. The genes are TRBV5-1 and TRBJ2-5, with 8 bases lining up with TRBD1. The CDR3 consists of 14 residues. Germline-derived CDR1 and CDR2 are SGHRS and YFSETQ. The CDR3 region is CASTLGQAQETQYF. DNA of the CDR3: TGCGCCAGCACCTTGGGACAGGCCCAAGAGACCCAGTACTTC.

The sample holds one count of this clone. This sequence joins TRBV5-4 and TRBJ1-6; TRBD1 aligns across 8 bases. Trimming cost V 6 bases and J 8 bases; bases outside gene matches: 13. CDR3 length equals 16 residues. CDR1 SGHNT and CDR2 YYREEE come from the germline V gene (reference sequence). For the CDR3, the DNA is TGTGCCAGCACCTACAGGGGGTTGCAAGTGGATTCACCCCTCCACTTT. Amino acid sequence: CASTYRGLQVDSPLHF.

The chain combines TRBV3-1 (or the pseudogene TRBV3-2) with TRBJ2-7; 12 nucleotides align to TRBD2. V lost 4 bases, J lost 8 bases, and 9 bases stayed unmatched. Germline assignment: CDR1 LGHDT and CDR2 YNNKEL (reference sequence). CDR3 length: 15 residues. The CDR3 protein is CASSRLAGDVGKQYF. CDR3 DNA: TGTGCCAGCAGCCGACTAGCGGGAGACGTGGGCAAGCAGTACTTC.